This T cell receptor (beta chain) is from a study of technical replicates of blood from a handful of donors. The CDR3 is made up of 12 amino acids. V was shortened by 2 bases and J by 1 base, with 4 bases between the two germline ends. Germline loops: CDR1 GTSNPN, CDR2 SVGIG (reference sequence). Profiling relied on immunoSEQ multiplex PCR, and the TCRdb table lists in-frame clones only, not all of them. The table records tens of thousands of clones, more than 85% of them present only once. Material: PBMCs. The sequence came from a human donor in good health. Some clones in this sample may be carry-over from other donors' samples. The rearrangement links TRBV30 to TRBJ2-3; D gene unclear. The CDR3 nucleotides are TGTGCCTGGAGTCCAGGCACAGATACGCAGTATTTT. Encoded protein: CAWSPGTDTQYF.